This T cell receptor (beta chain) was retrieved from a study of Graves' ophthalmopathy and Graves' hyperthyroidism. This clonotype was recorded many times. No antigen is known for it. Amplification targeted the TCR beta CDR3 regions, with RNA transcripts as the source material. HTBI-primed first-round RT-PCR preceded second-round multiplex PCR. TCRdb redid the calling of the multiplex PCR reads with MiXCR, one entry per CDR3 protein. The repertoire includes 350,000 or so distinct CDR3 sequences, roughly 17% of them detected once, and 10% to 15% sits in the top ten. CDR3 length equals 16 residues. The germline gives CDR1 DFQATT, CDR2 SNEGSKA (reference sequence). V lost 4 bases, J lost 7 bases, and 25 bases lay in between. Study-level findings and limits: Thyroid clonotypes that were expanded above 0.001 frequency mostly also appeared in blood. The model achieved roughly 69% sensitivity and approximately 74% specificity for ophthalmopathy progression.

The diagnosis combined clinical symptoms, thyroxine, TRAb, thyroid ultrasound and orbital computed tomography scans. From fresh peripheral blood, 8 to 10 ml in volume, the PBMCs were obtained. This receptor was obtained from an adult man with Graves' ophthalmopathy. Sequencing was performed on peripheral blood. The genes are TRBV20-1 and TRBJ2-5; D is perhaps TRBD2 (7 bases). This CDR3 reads CSATLQRGAGEGTQYF. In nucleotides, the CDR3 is TGCAGTGCTACGCTCCAACGGGGGGCCGGGGAAGGGACCCAGTACTTC.